This TCR beta chain was retrieved from a study of blood T cell repertoires in COVID-19. As processed by the authors: Amplification from reference gene primers served as the basis for estimated nucleated cell counts. Measured with immunoSEQ multiplex PCR; TCRdb has only the in-frame clones, and not every one. From that table come the V and J calls and clone size; the DNA was used to work out D and trimming. This sample has roughly 240,000 clones, with approximately 84% found just once. This clone is a singleton in its sample. V lost 0 bases and J lost 2, with 8 bases in between. The germline V gene encodes CDR1 KGHSY and CDR2 FQNENV. This CDR3 region has 16 residues.

The receptor was derived from a woman of 80 years or more with acute or convalescent COVID-19. The sequenced material came from peripheral blood. This rearrangement joins TRBV16 to TRBJ1-6; D uncertain. CDR3 in amino acids: CASSQSSGPYNSPLHF. CDR3 DNA: TGTGCCAGCAGCCAATCGAGCGGGCCCTATAATTCACCCCTCCACTTT. The whole variable domain, remainder taken from reference TRBV16 and TRBJ1-6, is GEEVAQTPKHLVRGEGQKAKLYCAPIKGHSYVFWYQQVLKNEFKFLISFQNENVFDETGMPKERFSAKCLPNSPCSLEIQATKLEDSAVYFCASSQSSGPYNSPLHFGNGTRLTVT.